This T cell receptor (beta chain) was documented in a study of blood T cell repertoires in COVID-19. Study at large: Some COVID-19 samples were acute and others convalescent; all came from the United States, Italy and Spain.

Enrollees, about 18 to 95 years old, lived in about two dozen US areas. Recovered participants had two consecutive negative NP/OP PCR tests, healthcare professional clearance, or symptom resolution. Germline values: CDR1 SGHVS, CDR2 FQNEAQ. This CDR3 has 13 residues. V dropped 4 bases and J dropped 6; count of bases not matched to a gene: 4. How the authors handled the data: The assay estimated nucleated cells by amplifying reference gene primers. TCRdb's copy holds only in-frame clones and misses some; the assay was immunoSEQ multiplex PCR. V, J and clone size were drawn from that table, and D and trimming were deduced from the DNA. The sample lists hundreds of thousands of clones; 75% to 90% were seen once.

The clonotype comes from a man aged 25 to 45 who had recovered from COVID-19. The J gene is TRBJ2-3, the V gene TRBV7-8; TRBD1 agrees at 7 bases. Sample: PBMCs or T cells enriched from blood (not recorded which). CDR3 DNA sequence: TGTGCCAGCAGCTACAGACAGGGTGATACGCAGTATTTT. It codes for CASSYRQGDTQYF.